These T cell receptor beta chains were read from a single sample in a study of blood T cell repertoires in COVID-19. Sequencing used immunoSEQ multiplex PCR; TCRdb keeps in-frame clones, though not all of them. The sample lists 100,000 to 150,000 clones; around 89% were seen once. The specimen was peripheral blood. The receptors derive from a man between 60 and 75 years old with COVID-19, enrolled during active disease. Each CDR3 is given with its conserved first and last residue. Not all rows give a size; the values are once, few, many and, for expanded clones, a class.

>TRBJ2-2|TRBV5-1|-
CASSLVRTGELFF
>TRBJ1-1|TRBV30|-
CAWSAIEAFF
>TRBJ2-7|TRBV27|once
CASSFSGGAYEQYF
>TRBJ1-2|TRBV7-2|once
CASSRDREGGYTF
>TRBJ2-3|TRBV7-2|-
CASSLLAGVSTDTQYF
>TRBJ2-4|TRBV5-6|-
CASSFVREDKNIQYF
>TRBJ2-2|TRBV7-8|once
CASSPFWGVNTGELFF
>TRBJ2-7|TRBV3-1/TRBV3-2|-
CASSQATSYEQYF
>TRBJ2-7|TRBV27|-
CASSSETPGLRRREQYF
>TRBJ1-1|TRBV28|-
CATSPRTEAFF
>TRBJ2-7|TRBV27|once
CASSLYSGGAYEQYF